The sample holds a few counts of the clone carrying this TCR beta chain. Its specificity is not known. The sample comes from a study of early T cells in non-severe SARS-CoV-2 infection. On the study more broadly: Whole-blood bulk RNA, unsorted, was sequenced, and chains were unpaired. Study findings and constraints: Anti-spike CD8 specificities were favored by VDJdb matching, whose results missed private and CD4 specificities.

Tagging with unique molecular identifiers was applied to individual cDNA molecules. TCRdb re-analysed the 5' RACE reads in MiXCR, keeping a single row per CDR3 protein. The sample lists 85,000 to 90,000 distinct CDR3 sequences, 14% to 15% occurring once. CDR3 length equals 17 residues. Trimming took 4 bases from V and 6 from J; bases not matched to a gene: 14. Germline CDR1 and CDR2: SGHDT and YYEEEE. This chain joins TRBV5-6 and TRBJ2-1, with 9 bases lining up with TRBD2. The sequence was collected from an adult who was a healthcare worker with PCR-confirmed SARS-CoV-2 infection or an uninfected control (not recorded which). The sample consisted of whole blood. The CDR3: CASSPRLLAGAANEQFF. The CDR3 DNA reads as TGTGCCAGCAGCCCCAGGCTTTTAGCGGGGGCCGCCAATGAGCAGTTCTTC.